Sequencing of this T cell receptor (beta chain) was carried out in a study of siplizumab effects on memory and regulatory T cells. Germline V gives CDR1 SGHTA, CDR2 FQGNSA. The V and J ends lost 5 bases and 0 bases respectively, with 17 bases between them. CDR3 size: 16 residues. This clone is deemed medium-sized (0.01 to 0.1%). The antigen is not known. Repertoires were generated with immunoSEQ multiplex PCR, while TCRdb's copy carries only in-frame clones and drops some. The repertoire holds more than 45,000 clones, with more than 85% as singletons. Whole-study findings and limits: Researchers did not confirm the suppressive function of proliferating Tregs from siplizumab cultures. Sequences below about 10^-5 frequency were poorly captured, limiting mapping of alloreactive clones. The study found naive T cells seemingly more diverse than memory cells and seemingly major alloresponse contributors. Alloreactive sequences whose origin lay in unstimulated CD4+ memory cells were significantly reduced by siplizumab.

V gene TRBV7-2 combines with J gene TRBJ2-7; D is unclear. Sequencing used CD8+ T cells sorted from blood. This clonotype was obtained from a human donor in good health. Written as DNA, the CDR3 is TGTGCCAGCAGCCCCCGGGTCCCCCCGAGCTCCTACGAGCAGTACTTC. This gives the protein CASSPRVPPSSYEQYF.